This T cell receptor (beta chain) derives from a study of CD8+ T cells in alopecia areata. In the study overall: Treated patients received oral tofacitinib, 5 to 10 mg twice daily. The study, taken as a whole, reports: Scalp clonality and expanded CD8+ clones among the top 100 were significantly decreased by tofacitinib.

As regards this clone: No antigen is known for it. Its ends do not fully match the called genes, so a read error is possible.

The germline V gene has CDR1 DFQATT and CDR2 SNEGSKA (reference sequence). The CDR3 loop spans 10 amino acids. Once RNA had been extracted, it was reverse transcribed into cDNA to act as the sequencing template. Generated by immunoSEQ multiplex PCR, the TCRdb table keeps only in-frame clones and is missing some. Of approximately 180,000 clones listed, roughly 50% are singletons. The treatment here: oral pan-JAK inhibitor, 5-10 mg twice daily. The V and J genes are TRBV20-1 and TRBJ1-2, with D uncertain. This TCR came from a human donor with alopecia areata. The sample was CD4+ T cells sorted from blood, taken between weeks 55 and 70, from a patient treated with tofacitinib. CDR3 in DNA: TGCAGTGCTAGTAACAATGGCTACACCTTC. It specifies CSASNNGYTF.